This T cell receptor (beta chain) stems from a study of CD8+ T cells in alopecia areata. In each case, RNA was isolated and then reverse transcribed into cDNA as the sequencing template. Sequenced by immunoSEQ multiplex PCR; TCRdb stores in-frame clones only, minus some. The sample yields 95,000 to 110,000 clones, around 59% seen once. This clone was observed a handful of times. V gave up 1 base and J gave up 5 bases, with 10 bases separating them. The germline V gene has CDR1 SGHRS and CDR2 YFSETQ. The CDR3 sequence is 14 residues long. The rearrangement links TRBV5-1 to TRBJ2-1; D is uncertain. Sequenced: CD4+ T cells sorted from blood. The receptor's source is a human donor in good health. This CDR3 reads CASSLMEPNNEQFF. CDR3 DNA: TGCGCCAGCAGCTTGATGGAGCCCAACAATGAGCAGTTCTTC.